This T cell receptor beta chain was obtained from a study of cytomegalovirus exposure and HLA in healthy donors. Study details: In an early release, HLA-typed donors contributed 77 million or so unique TCR sequences. Study-wide results and limits: What a later analysis reportedly showed was that an Asian-associated ancestry cluster had fewer N-insertions than the roughly 700-donor mean.

This CDR3 is 16 amino acids long. Germline lookup yields CDR1 LNHDA and CDR2 SQIVND (reference sequence). Trimming cost V 3 bases and J 4 bases, with 16 bases left between them. Turning to this clone: Its antigen is unknown.

The primer mix had 60 Vbeta and 13 Jbeta primers. Authors' processing steps: Counted up in a later analysis, unique TCR beta chains came to about 80 million, with around 9.9 million shared. Assay used: immunoSEQ multiplex PCR; TCRdb lists only in-frame clones, some missing. V, J and clone size reflect that table, while D and trimming were determined from the DNA. The table lists roughly 150,000 clones, around 80% of them singletons, with approximately 6% in the top ten. The chain uses TRBV19 and TRBJ1-5, with D tentatively TRBD1 (5 bases). The source material was PBMCs. The origin of this receptor is a man aged 25 to 40 in good health and CMV-seropositive. CDR3 protein: CASSILQGRENQPQHF. Here the CDR3 DNA reads TGTGCCAGTAGTATTCTTCAGGGTCGCGAAAATCAGCCCCAGCATTTT.